Listed below are T cell receptor beta chains from one sample, sequenced in a study of blood T cell repertoires in COVID-19. The data were produced by immunoSEQ multiplex PCR, yet TCRdb's version contains in-frame clones alone and is incomplete. The sample contains 100,000 to 150,000 clones, around 90% of which appear only once. Material: peripheral blood. The receptor set was obtained from a man in his forties or fifties with COVID-19, enrolled during active disease. The CDR3 runs from the conserved cysteine through the conserved F or W. D genes are given only for firm matches. Rows may omit the clone size; those that give it use once, few, many or a size class.

cdr3_nt	cdr3_aa	clone_size	v_call	d_call	j_call
TGTGCCAGCTCACCAGTGGACAGTTCTGATACGCAGTATTTT	CASSPVDSSDTQYF	.	TRBV18	.	TRBJ2-3
TGTGCCAGCAGCCGCCGGAATGAGCAGTTCTTC	CASSRRNEQFF	few	TRBV27	.	TRBJ2-1
TGTGCCAGCAGCTTCACCCCGGGACTAGCTGCGACCGGGGAGCTGTTTTTT	CASSFTPGLAATGELFF	.	TRBV7-3	TRBD2	TRBJ2-2
TGTGCCAGCAGCTTAAGGGGTTTTACTGAAGCTTTCTTT	CASSLRGFTEAFF	.	TRBV13	.	TRBJ1-1
TGTGCCAGCAGTGAAGAGACAGGGGGGGCTCAGCCCCAGCATTTT	CASSEETGGAQPQHF	few	TRBV6-1	TRBD1	TRBJ1-5
TGTGCCAGCAGCGAGCTGGTTGAGCAGTACTTC	CASSELVEQYF	.	TRBV6-2/TRBV6-3	.	TRBJ2-7
TGTGCCAGCGGCAGGGGGCCAGATACGCAGTATTTT	CASGRGPDTQYF	.	TRBV6-6	TRBD1	TRBJ2-3
TGTGCCTGGAGAGGACAGGGTAGCAATCAGCCCCAGCATTTT	CAWRGQGSNQPQHF	.	TRBV30	TRBD1	TRBJ1-5
TGTGCCACCAGCCCGCAGGATCTAGGGGATCAAGAGACCCAGTACTTC	CATSPQDLGDQETQYF	.	TRBV15	.	TRBJ2-5
TGTGCCAGCAGCTTACAGGGCTACGAGCAGTACTTC	CASSLQGYEQYF	.	TRBV7-9	.	TRBJ2-7
TGTGCCAGCAGCTTAGCAGCAGGCTCCTACGAGCAGTACTTC	CASSLAAGSYEQYF	.	TRBV11-2	.	TRBJ2-7
TGTGCCAGCAGTTTCCCCGACCGACTCGAGCAGTTCTTC	CASSFPDRLEQFF	.	TRBV28	.	TRBJ2-1
TGTGCCACCAGTGCCTCGACAGGTACTCACAATGAGCAGTTCTTC	CATSASTGTHNEQFF	.	TRBV24-1	.	TRBJ2-1
TGTGCCAGCAGGGCGACAGGGGGCGTCTATGGCTACACCTTC	CASRATGGVYGYTF	.	TRBV6-5	TRBD1	TRBJ1-2
TGTGCCAGTAGTATCAGGGGGCAGAATCAGCCCCAGCATTTT	CASSIRGQNQPQHF	.	TRBV19	TRBD1	TRBJ1-5
TGTGCCAGCTCACCGCCGGGACAGCGAGTCGCTGGAAACACCATATATTTT	CASSPPGQRVAGNTIYF	.	TRBV18	TRBD1	TRBJ1-3
TGTGCCAGCAGCCCGGACAGGGGCGGAGAGACCCAGTACTTC	CASSPDRGGETQYF	.	TRBV3-1/TRBV3-2	TRBD1	TRBJ2-5
TGTGCCAGCAGGGAAACCCCCAGGGAGGGAATGAACACCGGGGAGCTGTTTTTT	CASRETPREGMNTGELFF	.	TRBV9	TRBD2	TRBJ2-2
TGTGCCAGCAGTACTTACGGGAGGGAGTACGAGCAGTACTTC	CASSTYGREYEQYF	.	TRBV27	TRBD2	TRBJ2-7
TGTGCCAGCTCAAGACAGGGTGACACCGGGGAGCTGTTTTTT	CASSRQGDTGELFF	.	TRBV18	TRBD1	TRBJ2-2
TGTGCCAGCAGTGAAGCAACTAGCGGGAGGTACATTCAGTACTTC	CASSEATSGRYIQYF	.	TRBV6-1	TRBD2	TRBJ2-4
TGTGCCAGCAGCAAGGGACTAGCGGGAGTGGAAAACATTCAGTACTTC	CASSKGLAGVENIQYF	.	TRBV4-2	TRBD2	TRBJ2-4
TGTGCCAGCAGTTACTCGGAGACTAACACTGAAGCTTTCTTT	CASSYSETNTEAFF	.	TRBV6-5	.	TRBJ1-1
TGTGCCAGCTCAAGTGACAGGGGTGGACGCAATCAGCCCCAGCATTTT	CASSSDRGGRNQPQHF	.	TRBV18	TRBD1	TRBJ1-5
TGTGCCAGCAGTTCAACTAGCGGGGTCACCGGGGAGCTGTTTTTT	CASSSTSGVTGELFF	once	TRBV6-5	TRBD2	TRBJ2-2
TGTGCCTGGAGTGCCACACAAGAGACCCAGTACTTC	CAWSATQETQYF	.	TRBV30	.	TRBJ2-5
TGTGCCAGCAGCTCCCGCGTAGATGGGAGCAATGAGCAGTTCTTC	CASSSRVDGSNEQFF	.	TRBV5-4	.	TRBJ2-1
TGCGCCAGCAGCACCGACAGCGGCACAGATACGCAGTATTTT	CASSTDSGTDTQYF	.	TRBV5-1	.	TRBJ2-3
TGTGCCACCAGCAGAGGACAGAAGTACAATGAGCAGTTCTTC	CATSRGQKYNEQFF	.	TRBV15	.	TRBJ2-1
TGTGCCAGCAGTTCGGGACTAGCGGGAGGGCCTTCCTACAATGAGCAGTTCTTC	CASSSGLAGGPSYNEQFF	.	TRBV27	TRBD2	TRBJ2-1
TGTGCCAGCAGTTGGGGGACAGGAGCTGGAAACACCATATATTTT	CASSWGTGAGNTIYF	.	TRBV5-8	TRBD1	TRBJ1-3
TGTGCCAGCAGCTTTCAGGGGGGAGATACGCAGTATTTT	CASSFQGGDTQYF	.	TRBV7-3	.	TRBJ2-3
TGTGCCAGTTCCACAACCCCTAGCACAGATACGCAGTATTTT	CASSTTPSTDTQYF	.	TRBV19	.	TRBJ2-3
TGCGCCAGCAGATTTGGACTAGCGGTCCAAGAGACCCAGTACTTC	CASRFGLAVQETQYF	.	TRBV5-1	TRBD2	TRBJ2-5
TGTGCCAGCAGTTACCCGGGACTAGGGTCCGGGACCCAGTACTTC	CASSYPGLGSGTQYF	few	TRBV6-2/TRBV6-3	TRBD2	TRBJ2-5
TGTGCCAGTAGTGCAGGGGGTCAGCCCCAGCATTTT	CASSAGGQPQHF	.	TRBV19	TRBD1	TRBJ1-5
TGTGCCAGCAGCGTAGGGAGCGGGAGTCTCACAGATACGCAGTATTTT	CASSVGSGSLTDTQYF	.	TRBV9	TRBD2	TRBJ2-3
TGCGCCAGCAGCCAAGTGGGACTCCGAGAGACAGGGCGATTAGGCAATCAGCCCCAGCATTTT	CASSQVGLRETGRLGNQPQHF	.	TRBV4-1	TRBD1	TRBJ1-5
TGTGCCAGCAGCTTGGTCGGGACAGGGGTTGGCTACACCTTC	CASSLVGTGVGYTF	once	TRBV5-6	TRBD1	TRBJ1-2
TGTGCCAGCAGTGTAAAGCAGGGAAACTATGGCTACACCTTC	CASSVKQGNYGYTF	.	TRBV2	.	TRBJ1-2
TGTGCCAGTAGTATCGCCGGGGAGAGGGCAGATACGCAGTATTTT	CASSIAGERADTQYF	.	TRBV19	.	TRBJ2-3
TGTGCCAGCAGCTTAGGCTTACGAGGCCGGGAGACCCAGTACTTC	CASSLGLRGRETQYF	.	TRBV7-2	.	TRBJ2-5
TGTGCCAGCTCCCCGGGACAGGGACCTGAAGCTTTCTTT	CASSPGQGPEAFF	.	TRBV18	TRBD1	TRBJ1-1
TGTGCCAGCAGTAGACAGGGTGACGGAGGCTACACCTTC	CASSRQGDGGYTF	.	TRBV6-5	TRBD1	TRBJ1-2
TGTGCCATCAGTCAACAGGGGATCGAAAACATTCAGTACTTC	CAISQQGIENIQYF	few	TRBV10-3	TRBD1	TRBJ2-4
TGTGCCAGCAGCCAACGACAGGGAGGGAACACTGAAGCTTTCTTT	CASSQRQGGNTEAFF	.	TRBV4-2	TRBD1	TRBJ1-1
TGTGCCAGCTCACCCCCGAATTTTAGCGGGAGGGGCCTCCTCAATGAGCAGTTCTTC	CASSPPNFSGRGLLNEQFF	.	TRBV18	TRBD2	TRBJ2-1
TGTGCCAGTAGTACAAGTCTAGCCTCGGTCACCGGGGAGCTGTTTTTT	CASSTSLASVTGELFF	.	TRBV19	.	TRBJ2-2
TGCGCCAGCAGCTTGGGCGACAGTCTGAACACTGAAGCTTTCTTT	CASSLGDSLNTEAFF	.	TRBV5-1	.	TRBJ1-1
TGTGCCAGTAGTATATACTACAGGGGAGGCGAAAAACTGTTTTTT	CASSIYYRGGEKLFF	.	TRBV19	TRBD1	TRBJ1-4
TGTGCCACCAGCAAACAGGCTAACTATGGCTACACCTTC	CATSKQANYGYTF	.	TRBV15	.	TRBJ1-2
TGTGCCAGCAGTACGACAGGGGGTTCGGGGCAGCCCCAGCATTTT	CASSTTGGSGQPQHF	.	TRBV28	TRBD1	TRBJ1-5
TGTGCCAGCAGCTCATTGGGACAGTACAATGAGCAGTTCTTC	CASSSLGQYNEQFF	.	TRBV9	TRBD1	TRBJ2-1
TGTGCCAGCAGTAGGGGGGGCGCGAGCGACTCAAATCAGCCCCAGCATTTT	CASSRGGASDSNQPQHF	.	TRBV6-2/TRBV6-3	.	TRBJ1-5
TGTGCCAGCAGGATAGACCGCAGGGACAGGGATATGAGCGGTTCACCCCTCCACTTT	CASRIDRRDRDMSGSPLHF	.	TRBV6-4	TRBD1	TRBJ1-6
TGTGCCAGCAGGGCAGGCCCGAACACTGAAGCTTTCTTT	CASRAGPNTEAFF	.	TRBV7-9	.	TRBJ1-1
TGTGCCAGCAGCGTAGGGCTAGCGGGCGATGAGCAGTTCTTC	CASSVGLAGDEQFF	.	TRBV9	TRBD2	TRBJ2-1
TGTGCCAGCAACAGGGGGCGGACCGGGGAGCTGTTTTTT	CASNRGRTGELFF	.	TRBV12-3/TRBV12-4	TRBD1	TRBJ2-2